This TCR beta chain was profiled in a study of regulatory T cells in long-lasting Graves disease. Study results and caveats: Whereas new patients shared 970 or so public clonotypes, persistent patients shared more, at about 3,000.

Per the germline V gene, CDR1 is DFQATT and CDR2 is SNEGSKA (reference sequence). The CDR3 covers 15 residues. The V gene end was trimmed by 5 bases and the J gene end by 2 bases; junction bases not matched to a gene: 7. This clonotype was counted at least ten times. Antigen specificity is unknown. Time point in this sample: newly diagnosed GD, antithyroid drugs for less than 3 months. Generation of the TCR library employed RNA extracted from PBMCs. Construction of TCR beta libraries relied on iRepertoire HTBI primers and on Arm-PCR targeting CDR3 regions. From the multiplex PCR reads, TCRdb called clonotypes with MiXCR, one entry per CDR3 protein. The data show 550,000 to 600,000 distinct CDR3 sequences, with around 15% seen just once and around 12% held by the top ten. Separately, the same data were catalogued under a study of T cells in Graves' hyperthyroidism and ophthalmopathy.

The clonotype originates from a man between 18 and 35 years old with Graves disease. Sequencing was performed on peripheral blood mononuclear cells (PBMCs), taken at new diagnosis, from a patient treated with antithyroid drugs. The chain links TRBV20-1 to TRBJ2-3, with 10 bases identical to TRBD2. The CDR3 nucleotides are TGCAGTGCTTCATCCGGGACTAGCGTCACAGATACGCAGTATTTT. Protein: CSASSGTSVTDTQYF.